These T cell receptor beta chains were read from a single sample in a study of blood T cell repertoires in COVID-19. Libraries were prepared by immunoSEQ multiplex PCR; TCRdb keeps only in-frame clonotypes and omits some of them. Seen here are around 130,000 clones, around three quarters observed once, and the top ten hold under 14%. Sequenced input: peripheral blood. The origin of the receptors is a human donor in a cohort sampled during active COVID-19. CDR3s include the opening cysteine and the closing phenylalanine or tryptophan. The order of the fields is clone size, J gene, CDR3 length, D gene, V gene, CDR3 DNA, CDR3 protein. The D gene is left open where the match is weak. Size is stated for part of the rows, as once, few or many counts, or as a class when the clone is expanded.

abundance: .
j_gene: TRBJ2-2
len: 19
d_gene: TRBD2
v_gene: TRBV7-6
CDR3nt: TGTGCCAGCAGCTCCTACTCCCTTACTAGCGGGGGGAACACCGGGGAGCTGTTTTTT
CDR3aa: CASSSYSLTSGGNTGELFF

abundance: once
j_gene: TRBJ2-7
len: 16
d_gene: .
v_gene: TRBV7-6
CDR3nt: TGTGCCAGCAGCTTAGCGGGGCGTGGCGGCTCCTACGAGCAGTACTTC
CDR3aa: CASSLAGRGGSYEQYF

abundance: .
j_gene: TRBJ2-1
len: 14
d_gene: TRBD2
v_gene: TRBV9
CDR3nt: TGTGCCAGCAGCGTCGGGACTAGCGCGGGGGAGCAGTTCTTC
CDR3aa: CASSVGTSAGEQFF

abundance: .
j_gene: TRBJ2-7
len: 14
d_gene: TRBD1
v_gene: TRBV5-1
CDR3nt: TGCGCCAGCAGCCGCGTGGACAGGGAGAACGAGCAGTACTTC
CDR3aa: CASSRVDRENEQYF

abundance: .
j_gene: TRBJ1-1
len: 12
d_gene: TRBD1
v_gene: TRBV18
CDR3nt: TGTGCCAGCTCGCAGACAGGGCTCCCCGGGTTCTTT
CDR3aa: CASSQTGLPGFF

abundance: .
j_gene: TRBJ2-5
len: 14
d_gene: .
v_gene: TRBV5-1
CDR3nt: TGCGCCAGCAGCTCCCCCGGGACACGGGAGACCCAGTACTTC
CDR3aa: CASSSPGTRETQYF

abundance: .
j_gene: TRBJ1-2
len: 13
d_gene: .
v_gene: TRBV24-1
CDR3nt: TGTGCCACCAGTGCCGGAGGAGGTCGCGGCTACACCTTC
CDR3aa: CATSAGGGRGYTF

abundance: .
j_gene: TRBJ1-1
len: 15
d_gene: TRBD1
v_gene: TRBV9
CDR3nt: TGTGCCAGCAGCCCCTATAGTACAGGGGGCACTGAAGCTTTCTTT
CDR3aa: CASSPYSTGGTEAFF

abundance: .
j_gene: TRBJ2-3
len: 17
d_gene: TRBD1
v_gene: TRBV28
CDR3nt: TGTGCCAGCAGTCCAATCCTACCGGGACAGGGACATGATACGCAGTATTTT
CDR3aa: CASSPILPGQGHDTQYF

abundance: .
j_gene: TRBJ2-7
len: 15
d_gene: TRBD2
v_gene: TRBV2
CDR3nt: TGTGCCAGCAGGAGGGAGGGAGTTTTCTCCTACGAGCAGTACTTC
CDR3aa: CASRREGVFSYEQYF

abundance: once
j_gene: TRBJ1-1
len: 13
d_gene: .
v_gene: TRBV30
CDR3nt: TGTGCCTGGAGTACGGGTTTTAACACTGAAGCTTTCTTT
CDR3aa: CAWSTGFNTEAFF

abundance: .
j_gene: TRBJ2-3
len: 15
d_gene: TRBD1
v_gene: TRBV7-8
CDR3nt: TGTGCCAGCAGCCAAGACAGGGGGTGGACAGATACGCAGTATTTT
CDR3aa: CASSQDRGWTDTQYF

abundance: .
j_gene: TRBJ1-3
len: 13
d_gene: .
v_gene: TRBV20-1
CDR3nt: TGCAGTGCTAGTGGCCAGGAAGGAAACACCATATATTTT
CDR3aa: CSASGQEGNTIYF

abundance: .
j_gene: TRBJ1-1
len: 15
d_gene: TRBD1
v_gene: TRBV4-1
CDR3nt: TGCGCCAGCAGCCAGCCACAGGGGGCCTACACTGAAGCTTTCTTT
CDR3aa: CASSQPQGAYTEAFF

abundance: .
j_gene: TRBJ1-2
len: 15
d_gene: .
v_gene: TRBV20-1
CDR3nt: TGCAGTGCTAGTCGGCGGAAACAGGGCGTGGATGGCTACACCTTC
CDR3aa: CSASRRKQGVDGYTF

abundance: .
j_gene: TRBJ2-5
len: 14
d_gene: TRBD2
v_gene: TRBV6-2/TRBV6-3
CDR3nt: TGTGCCAGCAGTTATCGGGGGGGGCCGGAGACCCAGTACTTC
CDR3aa: CASSYRGGPETQYF

abundance: .
j_gene: TRBJ2-7
len: 13
d_gene: TRBD2
v_gene: TRBV19
CDR3nt: TGTGCCAGTAGTTCTAGCGGGGGCTACGAGCAGTACTTC
CDR3aa: CASSSSGGYEQYF

abundance: .
j_gene: TRBJ1-5
len: 14
d_gene: TRBD1
v_gene: TRBV6-6
CDR3nt: TGTGCCAGCAGCCGGACAGGGAGCAATCAGCCCCAGCATTTT
CDR3aa: CASSRTGSNQPQHF

abundance: .
j_gene: TRBJ1-2
len: 15
d_gene: .
v_gene: TRBV4-2
CDR3nt: TGTGCCAGCAGCGCCCGGGACACAATGTTCTATGGCTACACCTTC
CDR3aa: CASSARDTMFYGYTF

abundance: .
j_gene: TRBJ2-5
len: 15
d_gene: TRBD1
v_gene: TRBV7-3
CDR3nt: TGTGCCAGCAGCTCCACAGGGGTAGGCCAAGAGACCCAGTACTTC
CDR3aa: CASSSTGVGQETQYF

abundance: .
j_gene: TRBJ2-5
len: 14
d_gene: .
v_gene: TRBV11-2
CDR3nt: TGTGCCAGCAGCGTACGACAGGAGCAAGAGACCCAGTACTTC
CDR3aa: CASSVRQEQETQYF